This paragraph covers one TCR beta chain sequence. CDR1 is SNHLY, CDR2 FYNNEI, per germline. The J segment lost 1 base and the V segment lost 3 bases, leaving 0 bases of the junction unmatched. This CDR3 contains 14 residues. Produced via immunoSEQ multiplex PCR; TCRdb's table is partial and in-frame only. The data show about 48,000 clones, approximately 90% seen once. The sample comes from a study of blood T cell repertoires in COVID-19. Sample: peripheral blood. The chain links TRBV2 to TRBJ1-2; 9 bases map to TRBD1. The TCR comes from a man between 65 and 80 years old with acute or convalescent COVID-19. The CDR3 is CASSEDRGNYGYTF. CDR3 in DNA: TGTGCCAGCAGTGAGGACAGGGGTAACTATGGCTACACCTTC.